Each of the 7 T cell receptor beta chains below was sequenced from the same sample in a study of blood T cell repertoires in COVID-19. Produced via immunoSEQ multiplex PCR; TCRdb's table is partial and in-frame only. The repertoire has 150,000 to 200,000 clones, 85% to 95% of them found once; the top ten carry 0.5% to 0.6%. The sample was peripheral blood. These receptors came from a man aged 50-60 years with acute or convalescent COVID-19.

In regard to this clone: The same CDR3 can be traced to other DNA sequences in this sample. The chain carries TRBV27 and TRBJ1-5; 8 nucleotides line up with TRBD1. Unmatched junction bases numbered 7, after V lost 5 bases and J lost 1 base. Per germline, CDR1 MNHEY and CDR2 SMNVEV (reference sequence). The CDR3 has 16 residues. In nucleotides, the CDR3 is TGTGCCAGCAGTCTCGGGACAGGAGGAAGCAATCAGCCCCAGCATTTT. It codes for CASSLGTGGSNQPQHF.

In this sample, this clone turned up a few times. V is TRBV6-5 and J is TRBJ1-3; D is perhaps TRBD1 (5 bases). Trimming shortened V by 6 bases and J by 0 bases, and 12 bases separated the two germline ends. The CDR3 contains 15 residues. Germline values: CDR1 MNHEY, CDR2 SVGAGI. The CDR3 loop is CASSRGGTSGNTIYF. DNA for the CDR3: TGTGCCAGCAGCCGCGGGGGGACCTCTGGAAACACCATATATTTT.

The chain combines TRBV6-6 with TRBJ2-7, with a tentative D call TRBD2 (6 bases). Germline CDR1 reads MNHNY; CDR2 reads SVGAGI (reference sequence). The CDR3 consists of 13 residues. With 6 bases removed from V and 2 bases from J, the gap between germline ends came to 11 bases. CDR3 in amino acids: CASSRPGAYEQYV. The CDR3 nucleotides read TGTGCCAGCAGCCGACCGGGGGCCTACGAGCAGTACGTC.

The count of this clone is one. The chain recombines TRBV27 with TRBJ2-1, with D possibly being TRBD1 (6 bases). Looked up from germline, CDR1 is MNHEY and CDR2 is SMNVEV (reference sequence). Trimming shortened V by 1 base and J by 4 bases, and 11 bases separated the two germline ends. The length of the CDR3 is 15 residues. The CDR3 sequence: CASSLLWGPYNEQFF. The DNA for the CDR3 is TGTGCCAGCAGTTTATTGTGGGGGCCATACAATGAGCAGTTCTTC.

This sequence joins TRBV28 and TRBJ1-4; a possible D gene is TRBD1 (6 bases). V lost 6 bases to trimming and J lost 0 bases, with 11 bases between them. Germline CDR1 is MDHEN and CDR2 is SYDVKM. The CDR3 has 15 amino acids. CDR3 nucleotide sequence: TGTGCCAGCAGGACAGGCCGAACAACTAATGAAAAACTGTTTTTT. As protein: CASRTGRTTNEKLFF.

CDR3 coding DNA: TGTGCCAGCAGCGTAATAGCGGGGTCCTACGAGCAGTACTTC. Translation: CASSVIAGSYEQYF. The chain couples TRBV11-2 to TRBJ2-7; TRBD2 aligns across 8 bases. J gave up 1 base and V 5 bases, and 4 bases lay outside the gene matches. The germline V gene encodes CDR1 SGHAT and CDR2 FQNNGV. CDR3 size: 14 residues.

J is TRBJ2-3 and V is TRBV30, with 9 bases that match TRBD2. The CDR3 consists of 15 residues. With V trimmed by 2 bases and J by 2 bases, 5 bases remained unmatched. The germline CDR1 and CDR2 sequences are GTSNPN and SVGIG (reference sequence). The CDR3 nucleotides are TGTGCCTGGAGTATCGGGACTAGCTCCACAGATACGCAGTATTTT. Amino acids: CAWSIGTSSTDTQYF. Drawing the rest from reference TRBV30 and TRBJ2-3, the complete variable domain is SQTIHQWPATLVQPVGSPLSLECTVEGTSNPNLYWYRQAAGRGLQLLFYSVGIGQISSEVPQNLSASRPQDRQFILSSKKLLLSDSGFYLCAWSIGTSSTDTQYFGPGTRLTVL.